Listed below are T cell receptor beta chains from one sample, sequenced in a study of cytomegalovirus exposure and HLA in healthy donors. The data were produced by immunoSEQ multiplex PCR, yet TCRdb's version contains in-frame clones alone and is incomplete. The sample has 150,000 to 200,000 clones; under 85% are singletons. The sequencing input was PBMCs. These TCRs come from a female donor in good health and CMV-seronegative. Each CDR3 is given with its conserved first and last residue. Fields, in order: clone size, D gene, J gene, V gene, CDR3 protein, CDR3 DNA. The D gene is left open where the match is weak. A row's size may be missing; if present it is once, few, many or a size class.

abundance: NA
d_gene: NA
j_gene: TRBJ2-7
v_gene: TRBV4-3
CDR3aa: CASSQAQGPGEQYF
CDR3nt: TGCGCCAGCAGCCAAGCCCAGGGGCCAGGGGAGCAGTACTTC

abundance: NA
d_gene: NA
j_gene: TRBJ1-1
v_gene: TRBV11-2
CDR3aa: CASSLHDGRGLEAFF
CDR3nt: TGTGCCAGCAGCTTACATGACGGCAGGGGCTTGGAGGCTTTCTTT

abundance: NA
d_gene: TRBD1
j_gene: TRBJ1-6
v_gene: TRBV7-3
CDR3aa: CASSLIQGNNSPLHF
CDR3nt: TGTGCCAGCAGCTTAATACAGGGGAATAATTCACCCCTCCACTTT

abundance: NA
d_gene: NA
j_gene: TRBJ2-5
v_gene: TRBV2
CDR3aa: CATQGATGWETQYF
CDR3nt: TGTGCCACCCAGGGAGCAACAGGGTGGGAGACCCAGTACTTC

abundance: NA
d_gene: TRBD2
j_gene: TRBJ2-3
v_gene: TRBV2
CDR3aa: CASSELAGVTDTQYF
CDR3nt: TGTGCCAGCAGTGAACTAGCGGGGGTCACAGATACGCAGTATTTT

abundance: NA
d_gene: TRBD1
j_gene: TRBJ1-3
v_gene: TRBV27
CDR3aa: CASSKAGGNSGNTIYF
CDR3nt: TGTGCCAGCAGTAAAGCAGGGGGAAACTCTGGAAACACCATATATTTT

abundance: NA
d_gene: TRBD1
j_gene: TRBJ1-6
v_gene: TRBV7-3
CDR3aa: CASSRTGYNSPLHF
CDR3nt: TGTGCCAGCAGCCGGACAGGGTATAATTCACCCCTCCACTTT

abundance: once
d_gene: NA
j_gene: TRBJ1-4
v_gene: TRBV9
CDR3aa: CASSVGLATNEKLFF
CDR3nt: TGTGCCAGCAGCGTAGGACTCGCGACTAATGAAAAACTGTTTTTT

abundance: few
d_gene: NA
j_gene: TRBJ2-3
v_gene: TRBV7-3
CDR3aa: CASSFRGETSTDTQYF
CDR3nt: TGTGCCAGCAGCTTCAGGGGTGAAACTAGCACAGATACGCAGTATTTT

abundance: NA
d_gene: TRBD2
j_gene: TRBJ2-1
v_gene: TRBV4-3
CDR3aa: CASSQDRGGGANNEQFF
CDR3nt: TGCGCCAGCAGCCAAGATCGCGGCGGGGGGGCCAACAATGAGCAGTTCTTC

abundance: once
d_gene: TRBD1
j_gene: TRBJ2-3
v_gene: TRBV30
CDR3aa: CAWSRTGWADTQYF
CDR3nt: TGTGCCTGGAGTCGGACAGGGTGGGCAGATACGCAGTATTTT

abundance: NA
d_gene: NA
j_gene: TRBJ2-7
v_gene: TRBV1
CDR3aa: CTSSPPSGGAYEQYF
CDR3nt: TGCACCAGCAGCCCCCCTAGCGGGGGGGCTTACGAGCAGTACTTC

abundance: few
d_gene: TRBD2
j_gene: TRBJ2-3
v_gene: TRBV7-3
CDR3aa: CASSSALGAGDTDTQYF
CDR3nt: TGTGCCAGCAGCTCTGCGTTAGGAGCGGGGGACACAGATACGCAGTATTTT

abundance: NA
d_gene: NA
j_gene: TRBJ1-5
v_gene: TRBV11-2
CDR3aa: CASSLGSSNQPQHF
CDR3nt: TGTGCCAGCAGCCTAGGTTCGAGCAATCAGCCCCAGCATTTT

abundance: NA
d_gene: NA
j_gene: TRBJ1-6
v_gene: TRBV19
CDR3aa: CASSNGEGGYNSPLHF
CDR3nt: TGTGCCAGTAGTAACGGGGAGGGGGGGTATAATTCACCCCTCCACTTT

abundance: NA
d_gene: TRBD1
j_gene: TRBJ1-2
v_gene: TRBV5-1
CDR3aa: CASSLVGGQAQGGYTF
CDR3nt: TGCGCCAGCAGCTTGGTAGGGGGACAGGCTCAGGGCGGCTACACCTTC

abundance: once
d_gene: TRBD1
j_gene: TRBJ2-2
v_gene: TRBV5-6
CDR3aa: CASSPVRTGGTGELFF
CDR3nt: TGTGCCAGCAGCCCAGTTCGGACAGGGGGAACCGGGGAGCTGTTTTTT

abundance: NA
d_gene: NA
j_gene: TRBJ2-7
v_gene: TRBV7-9
CDR3aa: CASSPSYEQYF
CDR3nt: TGTGCCAGCAGCCCGTCCTACGAGCAGTACTTC

abundance: NA
d_gene: NA
j_gene: TRBJ1-2
v_gene: TRBV5-1
CDR3aa: CASSLDSTGNGYTF
CDR3nt: TGCGCCAGCAGCTTGGATTCTACAGGGAATGGCTACACCTTC

abundance: NA
d_gene: NA
j_gene: TRBJ2-7
v_gene: TRBV5-4
CDR3aa: CASRDAGDYEQYF
CDR3nt: TGTGCCAGCAGGGACGCAGGGGACTACGAGCAGTACTTC

abundance: few
d_gene: TRBD2
j_gene: TRBJ2-7
v_gene: TRBV11-1
CDR3aa: CASRMGLAEPYEQYF
CDR3nt: TGTGCCAGCAGGATGGGACTAGCGGAACCCTACGAGCAGTACTTC

abundance: once
d_gene: TRBD1
j_gene: TRBJ2-6
v_gene: TRBV30
CDR3aa: CAWAQGASGANVLTF
CDR3nt: TGTGCCTGGGCGCAGGGGGCCTCTGGGGCCAACGTCCTGACTTTC

abundance: NA
d_gene: TRBD2
j_gene: TRBJ2-3
v_gene: TRBV7-8
CDR3aa: CASSLTRTSGRADTQYF
CDR3nt: TGTGCCAGCAGCTTAACGCGGACTAGCGGGAGGGCAGATACGCAGTATTTT

abundance: NA
d_gene: TRBD2
j_gene: TRBJ2-7
v_gene: TRBV15
CDR3aa: CATSRDIMGGRYEQYF
CDR3nt: TGTGCCACCAGCAGAGATATTATGGGCGGGAGGTACGAGCAGTACTTC

abundance: NA
d_gene: NA
j_gene: TRBJ2-7
v_gene: TRBV25-1
CDR3aa: CASSESLGSRYEQYF
CDR3nt: TGTGCCAGCAGTGAATCCCTCGGGAGTCGCTACGAGCAGTACTTC

abundance: NA
d_gene: TRBD2
j_gene: TRBJ2-1
v_gene: TRBV10-1
CDR3aa: CASSGGLAGVHNEQFF
CDR3nt: TGCGCCAGCAGTGGGGGACTAGCGGGAGTACACAATGAGCAGTTCTTC

abundance: NA
d_gene: NA
j_gene: TRBJ2-1
v_gene: TRBV5-1
CDR3aa: CASSWGLIDYNEQFF
CDR3nt: TGCGCCAGCAGCTGGGGACTGATAGATTACAATGAGCAGTTCTTC

abundance: NA
d_gene: NA
j_gene: TRBJ1-5
v_gene: TRBV28
CDR3aa: CASLIAGGDSNQPQHF
CDR3nt: TGTGCCAGCCTGATCGCTGGGGGCGATAGCAATCAGCCCCAGCATTTT

abundance: once
d_gene: NA
j_gene: TRBJ1-5
v_gene: TRBV27
CDR3aa: CASSRQDHQPQHF
CDR3nt: TGTGCCAGCAGTAGACAGGATCATCAGCCCCAGCATTTT

abundance: NA
d_gene: TRBD1
j_gene: TRBJ2-1
v_gene: TRBV5-1
CDR3aa: CASSPQGNEQFF
CDR3nt: TGCGCCAGCAGCCCACAGGGGAATGAGCAGTTCTTC

abundance: NA
d_gene: TRBD1
j_gene: TRBJ2-5
v_gene: TRBV9
CDR3aa: CASSAGQVQETQYF
CDR3nt: TGTGCCAGCAGCGCGGGACAGGTCCAAGAGACCCAGTACTTC

abundance: NA
d_gene: TRBD1
j_gene: TRBJ1-2
v_gene: TRBV5-1
CDR3aa: CASSISGQGAYGYTF
CDR3nt: TGCGCCAGCAGCATTTCTGGACAGGGTGCCTATGGCTACACCTTC

abundance: NA
d_gene: NA
j_gene: TRBJ1-3
v_gene: TRBV5-1
CDR3aa: CASSLRVGDTGNTIYF
CDR3nt: TGCGCCAGCAGCTTGAGGGTGGGAGATACTGGAAACACCATATATTTT

abundance: NA
d_gene: NA
j_gene: TRBJ2-7
v_gene: TRBV6-4
CDR3aa: CASSAETASEQYF
CDR3nt: TGTGCCAGCAGTGCTGAGACCGCTAGTGAGCAGTACTTC

abundance: NA
d_gene: NA
j_gene: TRBJ2-7
v_gene: TRBV7-9
CDR3aa: CASSLVNQGSYEQYF
CDR3nt: TGTGCCAGCAGCTTAGTAAATCAGGGCTCCTACGAGCAGTACTTC

abundance: NA
d_gene: TRBD2
j_gene: TRBJ2-2
v_gene: TRBV19
CDR3aa: CASRLAANTGELFF
CDR3nt: TGTGCCAGTAGGCTAGCGGCGAACACCGGGGAGCTGTTTTTT

abundance: few
d_gene: TRBD2
j_gene: TRBJ2-5
v_gene: TRBV15
CDR3aa: CATSRGLAGDGETQYF
CDR3nt: TGTGCCACCAGCAGAGGACTAGCGGGAGATGGGGAGACCCAGTACTTC

abundance: NA
d_gene: TRBD2
j_gene: TRBJ2-2
v_gene: TRBV7-3
CDR3aa: CASSSSGRAETGELFF
CDR3nt: TGTGCCAGCAGCTCTAGCGGGAGGGCGGAAACCGGGGAGCTGTTTTTT

abundance: NA
d_gene: NA
j_gene: TRBJ1-2
v_gene: TRBV20-1
CDR3aa: CSAVQSVGYTF
CDR3nt: TGCAGTGCTGTACAGTCAGTTGGCTACACCTTC

abundance: NA
d_gene: NA
j_gene: TRBJ1-1
v_gene: TRBV9
CDR3aa: CASSKGTQNTEAFF
CDR3nt: TGTGCCAGCAGCAAAGGGACACAAAACACTGAAGCTTTCTTT

abundance: once
d_gene: NA
j_gene: TRBJ2-6
v_gene: TRBV6-5
CDR3aa: CASSQGQAGANVLTF
CDR3nt: TGTGCCAGCAGCCAGGGACAAGCTGGGGCCAACGTCCTGACTTTC

abundance: once
d_gene: TRBD1
j_gene: TRBJ2-2
v_gene: TRBV18
CDR3aa: CATNGQGNTGELFF
CDR3nt: TGTGCCACCAATGGACAGGGGAACACCGGGGAGCTGTTTTTT

abundance: NA
d_gene: TRBD1
j_gene: TRBJ2-5
v_gene: TRBV15
CDR3aa: CATSRGDSQETQYF
CDR3nt: TGTGCCACCAGCAGGGGGGACAGTCAAGAGACCCAGTACTTC

abundance: NA
d_gene: NA
j_gene: TRBJ1-6
v_gene: TRBV9
CDR3aa: CASSAQGYPNSPLHF
CDR3nt: TGTGCCAGCAGCGCGCAGGGTTATCCTAATTCACCCCTCCACTTT

abundance: NA
d_gene: NA
j_gene: TRBJ2-7
v_gene: TRBV15
CDR3aa: CATSIDSYEQYF
CDR3nt: TGTGCCACCAGCATTGACAGCTACGAGCAGTACTTC

abundance: few
d_gene: TRBD1
j_gene: TRBJ1-2
v_gene: TRBV18
CDR3aa: CASSPSGQTNYGYTF
CDR3nt: TGTGCCAGCTCACCCTCGGGACAGACAAACTATGGCTACACCTTC

abundance: NA
d_gene: TRBD1
j_gene: TRBJ2-7
v_gene: TRBV28
CDR3aa: CASSTPATGGSYEQYF
CDR3nt: TGTGCCAGCAGTACCCCCGCGACAGGGGGCTCCTACGAGCAGTACTTC

abundance: NA
d_gene: NA
j_gene: TRBJ1-5
v_gene: TRBV30
CDR3aa: CAWSVNFDQPQHF
CDR3nt: TGTGCCTGGAGTGTAAACTTCGATCAGCCCCAGCATTTT

abundance: NA
d_gene: NA
j_gene: TRBJ1-4
v_gene: TRBV28
CDR3aa: CASSLGGVSDEKLFF
CDR3nt: TGTGCCAGCAGTTTAGGCGGGGTGTCGGATGAAAAACTGTTTTTT

abundance: NA
d_gene: NA
j_gene: TRBJ2-1
v_gene: TRBV7-6
CDR3aa: CASSPVVAGSSYNEQFF
CDR3nt: TGTGCCAGCAGCCCGGTGGTGGCGGGAAGCTCCTACAATGAGCAGTTCTTC

abundance: NA
d_gene: TRBD1
j_gene: TRBJ2-5
v_gene: TRBV6-5
CDR3aa: CASSYGTGVETQYF
CDR3nt: TGTGCCAGCAGTTACGGGACAGGGGTAGAGACCCAGTACTTC

abundance: NA
d_gene: TRBD2
j_gene: TRBJ2-7
v_gene: TRBV13
CDR3aa: CASSLEALAGSPGEQYF
CDR3nt: TGTGCCAGCAGCTTAGAAGCGCTAGCGGGGAGCCCTGGGGAGCAGTACTTC

abundance: NA
d_gene: NA
j_gene: TRBJ1-1
v_gene: TRBV13
CDR3aa: CASSKQVNTEAFF
CDR3nt: TGTGCCAGCAGCAAACAGGTGAACACTGAAGCTTTCTTT

abundance: many
d_gene: TRBD1
j_gene: TRBJ1-1
v_gene: TRBV14
CDR3aa: CASSQYRGYDTEAFF
CDR3nt: TGTGCCAGCAGCCAGTACAGGGGATATGACACTGAAGCTTTCTTT

abundance: NA
d_gene: TRBD1
j_gene: TRBJ2-5
v_gene: TRBV27
CDR3aa: CASRGTGKETQYF
CDR3nt: TGTGCCAGCAGAGGGACAGGGAAAGAGACCCAGTACTTC

abundance: NA
d_gene: TRBD1
j_gene: TRBJ1-2
v_gene: TRBV2
CDR3aa: CASSRDREVDGYTF
CDR3nt: TGTGCCAGCAGTCGGGACAGGGAGGTCGATGGCTACACCTTC

abundance: NA
d_gene: NA
j_gene: TRBJ1-2
v_gene: TRBV28
CDR3aa: CASHSYYGYTF
CDR3nt: TGTGCCAGCCACTCTTACTATGGCTACACCTTC

abundance: NA
d_gene: TRBD2
j_gene: TRBJ2-1
v_gene: TRBV11-2
CDR3aa: CASLREGSGRVSYNEQFF
CDR3nt: TGTGCCAGCCTACGAGAGGGTAGCGGGAGGGTTTCCTACAATGAGCAGTTCTTC

abundance: NA
d_gene: NA
j_gene: TRBJ1-6
v_gene: TRBV11-2
CDR3aa: CASRGGEGSPLHF
CDR3nt: TGTGCCAGCAGGGGGGGTGAAGGTTCACCCCTCCACTTT